A selection of T cell receptor beta chains follows, all from one sample in a study of blood T cell repertoires in COVID-19. Sequenced by immunoSEQ multiplex PCR; TCRdb stores in-frame clones only, minus some. The sample records approximately 300,000 clones, under 90% being singletons. Sequencing was performed on PBMCs or T cells enriched from blood (not recorded which). Receptors were obtained from a woman between 18 and 30 years old who had recovered from COVID-19. Both conserved end residues are part of each CDR3. Each record gives: CDR3 protein, CDR3 DNA, CDR3 length, J gene, V gene, D gene, clone size. D genes are given only for firm matches. Part of the rows lack a size; the others show once, few, many or a class for expanded clones.

CASSLIQYTGELFF,TGTGCCAGCAGCTTAATCCAGTACACCGGGGAGCTGTTTTTT,14,TRBJ2-2,TRBV7-6,.,.
CASSQESGSEAFF,TGTGCCAGCAGCCAAGAGAGTGGTTCTGAAGCTTTCTTT,13,TRBJ1-1,TRBV4-2,.,.
CASTSGGLTEAFF,TGTGCCAGCACCTCCGGGGGGCTCACTGAAGCTTTCTTT,13,TRBJ1-1,TRBV28,.,.
CATSDLDRGTNTGELFF,TGTGCCACCAGTGACCTGGACAGGGGCACGAACACCGGGGAGCTGTTTTTT,17,TRBJ2-2,TRBV24-1,TRBD1,few
CASRRTPQEDTEAFF,TGTGCCAGCAGAAGGACGCCCCAGGAGGACACTGAAGCTTTCTTT,15,TRBJ1-1,TRBV7-6,.,few
CASSGRQLTSYGYTF,TGTGCCAGCAGCGGCAGACAGTTAACTTCCTATGGCTACACCTTC,15,TRBJ1-2,TRBV9,.,.
CASSPGVSGNTIYF,TGTGCCAGCAGCCCGGGGGTCTCTGGAAACACCATATATTTT,14,TRBJ1-3,TRBV3-1/TRBV3-2,.,.
CASSPGTGTYEQYF,TGTGCCAGCTCACCCGGGACTGGGACCTACGAGCAGTACTTC,14,TRBJ2-7,TRBV18,.,.
CASSYHSSYNEQFF,TGTGCCAGCAGTTACCACAGCTCCTACAATGAGCAGTTCTTC,14,TRBJ2-1,TRBV6-5,.,.
CASSGASRLYEQYF,TGTGCCAGCAGTGGGGCCAGCCGACTCTACGAGCAGTACTTC,14,TRBJ2-7,TRBV7-9,.,few
CASSLDFRVSGEQYF,TGTGCCAGCAGCTTAGATTTCAGGGTTAGCGGCGAGCAGTACTTC,15,TRBJ2-7,TRBV11-2,.,.
CASVTGGTDEQFF,TGTGCCAGCGTCACCGGTGGGACAGATGAGCAGTTCTTC,13,TRBJ2-1,TRBV18,TRBD1,.
CASSLSRGLAGVRQYF,TGTGCCAGCAGTTTATCGCGGGGACTAGCGGGAGTAAGGCAGTACTTC,16,TRBJ2-7,TRBV28,TRBD2,.
CASSARDRGNYGYTF,TGTGCCAGCAGTGCCCGGGACAGGGGAAACTATGGCTACACCTTC,15,TRBJ1-2,TRBV25-1,TRBD1,.
CASSLADTGELFF,TGCGCCAGCAGCTTGGCTGACACCGGGGAGCTGTTTTTT,13,TRBJ2-2,TRBV5-1,.,.
CAWSAQSADYGYTF,TGTGCCTGGAGTGCCCAGTCCGCGGACTATGGCTACACCTTC,14,TRBJ1-2,TRBV30,.,once
CATSDLQGSPLHF,TGTGCCACCAGTGATTTGCAGGGTTCACCCCTCCACTTT,13,TRBJ1-6,TRBV24-1,.,.
CAGRGGAGNTIYF,TGTGCCGGCCGGGGAGGAGCTGGAAACACCATATATTTT,13,TRBJ1-3,TRBV7-9,.,.
CATAGAGTYEQYF,TGTGCCACCGCAGGGGCAGGTACCTACGAGCAGTACTTC,13,TRBJ2-7,TRBV6-5,.,.
CASSFADSTYEQYF,TGTGCCAGCAGTTTTGCAGACAGTACCTACGAGCAGTACTTC,14,TRBJ2-7,TRBV28,.,.
CASSLQGTDTQYF,TGTGCCAGCAGTTTACAGGGAACAGATACGCAGTATTTT,13,TRBJ2-3,TRBV12-3/TRBV12-4,.,.